The entry that follows covers one T cell receptor beta chain sequence. Followed longitudinally, the Seattle patients had been enrolled during active infection. This sample was taken from a study of blood T cell repertoires in COVID-19. Across the study: The analysed material was cDNA or gDNA that came from T cells, B-cell-depleted T cells, or PBMCs.

TCRdb keeps only in-frame clones here, not all; method: immunoSEQ multiplex PCR. Of roughly 160,000 clones in the sample, 79% were seen once. After removal of 5 bases from V and 5 bases from J, the junction contained 9 bases not matched to a gene. The V gene's germline CDR1 is MNHNY and CDR2 SVGAGI (reference sequence). There are 18 residues in the CDR3. The chain joins TRBV6-6 to TRBJ2-2; 15 bases fit TRBD2. The specimen sequenced was peripheral blood. This TCR derives from a woman aged 60-75 years with COVID-19, enrolled during active disease. The CDR3 nucleotides are TGTGCCAGCAGTCCCCGGACTAGCGGGGGGGTTGTTACCGGGGAGCTGTTTTTT. It codes for CASSPRTSGGVVTGELFF.